The clone carrying this TCR beta chain appeared many times. Its antigen is still unknown. The CDR3 sequence is 15 residues long. With V trimmed by 5 bases and J by 5 bases, 9 bases remained unmatched. The germline CDR1 and CDR2 sequences are DFQATT and SNEGSKA (reference sequence). This record comes from a study of neurological immune-mediated disorders. Study-wide results and limits: The multiple sclerosis repertoire cluster was not associated with any clinical or MRI feature, with the authors stating that larger cohorts are needed.

Using its own MiXCR run on the 5' RACE reads, TCRdb lists one record per CDR3 protein. This table holds approximately 82,000 distinct CDR3 sequences, 2.5% to 3% found once. The receptor comes from a woman aged 30 to 39 with multiple sclerosis. Sample: PBMCs. The chain joins TRBV20-1 to TRBJ2-1; 10 nucleotides agree with TRBD2. CDR3 bases: TGCAGTGCTCCCCGAGCCAGCGGGAGGGACAATGAGCAGTTCTTC. Translating it yields CSAPRASGRDNEQFF.